These 17 T cell receptor beta chains originate from one sample sequenced in a study of post-analysis software for immune sequencing data. Whole-study results and caveats: When patients were compared with controls, five TRBV segments were more frequent, TRBV5-6, TRBV5-1 and TRBV20-1 among them.

Their antigens are not known. Built from TCR beta cDNA, the libraries had unique molecular identifiers in them. TCRdb recomputed calls from the PCR reads with MiXCR, one row per CDR3 protein. The sample carries hundreds of thousands of distinct CDR3 sequences, around 27% recorded once. Material for sequencing was blood. These receptors came from a girl under 18 with multiple sclerosis.

This clonotype was seen ten or more times. The chain carries TRBV6-5 and TRBJ2-1; 10 nucleotides match TRBD2. The CDR3 covers 17 residues. Germline V gene lookup returns CDR1 MNHEY and CDR2 SVGAGI. Trimming cost V 2 bases and J 2 bases; bases outside gene matches: 6. The CDR3 nucleotides are TGTGCCAGCAGTTACCTGACCCTAGCGGGGGCCTACAATGAGCAGTTCTTC. It specifies CASSYLTLAGAYNEQFF.

This clonotype was found a few times. The genes are TRBV4-1 and TRBJ1-4; D unclear. Germline values: CDR1 MGHRA, CDR2 YSYEKL. The CDR3 extends over 15 amino acids. V dropped 0 bases and J dropped 8 bases, with 13 bases sitting between them. CDR3 DNA sequence: TGCGCCAGCAGCCAAGATGGGTGGGGAGGAGAAAAACTGTTTTTT. Its protein is CASSQDGWGGEKLFF.

The chain recombines TRBV12-3 or TRBV12-4 with TRBJ1-2, with TRBD1 identical over 9 bases. V was pared by 6 bases and J by 7 bases, with 9 bases of the junction left unmatched. The CDR3 spans 14 residues. CDR3: CASRIAGTGFGYTF. As DNA, the CDR3 is TGTGCCAGCAGGATCGCCGGGACAGGGTTTGGCTACACCTTC.

The genes are TRBV12-3 or TRBV12-4 and TRBJ2-1; 7 nucleotides align to TRBD2. Trimming took 3 bases from V and 1 from J; bases not matched to a gene: 15. The CDR3 runs to 19 residues. The CDR3 DNA is TGTGCCAGCAGTTTTTTAGCGGGTGACATCTGGGGGTCCTACAATGAGCAGTTCTTC. Amino acid sequence: CASSFLAGDIWGSYNEQFF.

This clonotype was picked up a small number of times. The rearrangement links TRBV7-8 to TRBJ2-3, with 14 bases lining up with TRBD2. Losses at the gene ends were 1 base for V and 4 bases for J; bases not matched to a gene: 7. The CDR3 contains 18 residues. From germline, CDR1 is SGHVS and CDR2 FQNEAQ. In DNA, the CDR3 is TGTGCCAGCAGCTTAGGGACTAGCGGGGGGATCAGCGCAGATACGCAGTATTTT. This gives the protein CASSLGTSGGISADTQYF.

The table lists this clonotype with a few counts. The gene calls are TRBV14 and TRBJ2-7; no definite D call. The V gene's germline CDR1 is SGHDN and CDR2 FVKESK. V was clipped by 6 bases and J by 2 bases, with 17 bases between them. The CDR3 totals 15 residues. CDR3 nucleotides: TGTGCCAGCAGGGATGGGGATTCAGTAACCTACGAGCAGTACTTC. Translating gives CASRDGDSVTYEQYF.

This clonotype came up a few times. The chain combines TRBV20-1 with TRBJ2-1, with TRBD2 identical over 8 bases. Germline-derived CDR1 and CDR2 are DFQATT and SNEGSKA (reference sequence). With 2 bases clipped from V and 10 bases from J, the junction kept 16 bases outside the gene matches. The CDR3 consists of 16 residues. The DNA of the CDR3 is TGCAGTGCTAGACCGTATCGTACTAGCGGAAGATGGGAGCAGTTCTTC. It translates to CSARPYRTSGRWEQFF.

This clonotype is a singleton in its sample. One end of the junction is discordant with germline, which a read error may explain. The chain combines TRBV28 with TRBJ1-4; 8 positions agree with TRBD1. This CDR3 has 14 amino acids. CDR1 is MDHEN and CDR2 is SYDVKM in the germline V gene. Written as DNA, the CDR3 is TGTGCCGCTCAGTACCAGGGGGCGCGTGAAAAACGGTTTTTT. Encoded protein: CAAQYQGAREKRFF.

CDR3 region: CASSLAGASGSGETQYF. The CDR3 DNA follows: TGCGCCAGCAGCTTGGCCGGGGCTAGCGGGAGTGGAGAGACCCAGTACTTC. The rearrangement joins TRBV5-1 to TRBJ2-5, with 10 bases matching TRBD2. Germline assignment: CDR1 SGHRS and CDR2 YFSETQ. With 0 bases clipped from V and 4 bases from J, the junction kept 9 bases outside the gene matches. The CDR3 is 17 residues long.

This clonotype was picked up a small number of times. This chain uses TRBV11-3 with TRBJ2-3; a weak D match, TRBD1 (5 bases). From germline, CDR1 is SGHNT and CDR2 YENEEA. The CDR3 contains 14 residues. Trimming removed 6 bases from V and 6 bases from J, with 16 bases in between. CDR3 protein: CASSHPGAIDTQYF. CDR3 nucleotide sequence: TGTGCCAGCAGTCACCCTGGGGCAATCGATACGCAGTATTTT.

On this clonotype itself: A much larger clone is a single base away; this may be a read error. The genes are TRBV7-2 and TRBJ2-5; D not certain. Trimming removed 4 bases at V and 1 base at J, with 7 bases between. This CDR3 contains 13 residues. CDR1 and CDR2 (germline): SGHTA, FQGNSA. In nucleotides, the CDR3 is TGTGCCAGCAGCTCGTGGTCCCAAGAGACCCAGTACTTC. This encodes CASSSWSQETQYF.

The chain links TRBV20-1 to TRBJ2-1, with D possibly matching TRBD2 (6 bases). CDR3 length: 15 amino acids. Germline CDR1 DFQATT, CDR2 SNEGSKA (reference sequence). V shed 5 bases and J shed 13 bases, with 27 bases lying between them. The CDR3 protein is CSAASAGFQEETQFF. The DNA for the CDR3 is TGCAGTGCTGCATCCGCGGGATTTCAGGAAGAGACCCAGTTCTTC.

This chain connects TRBV20-1 to TRBJ2-3; the match to TRBD1 covers 9 bases. The germline V gene has CDR1 DFQATT and CDR2 SNEGSKA (reference sequence). The CDR3 is 17 residues long. Trimming at V came to 6 bases and at J to 4 bases, leaving 17 bases not matched to a gene. CDR3 residues: CSATPGTRTGEPDTQYF. The CDR3 DNA reads as TGCAGTGCCACCCCAGGTACCAGGACAGGGGAGCCAGATACGCAGTATTTT.

The V call is TRBV7-2, the J call TRBJ1-6; unclear D gene. The CDR3 spans 14 residues. Trimming removed 3 bases from V and 7 bases from J, with 10 bases in between. The germline CDR1 and CDR2 sequences are SGHTA and FQGNSA. The CDR3 spells CASSFGAPNSPLHF. The CDR3 nucleotides read TGTGCCAGCAGCTTCGGAGCGCCCAATTCACCCCTCCACTTT. Full variable domain (outside the CDR3, taken from reference TRBV7-2 and TRBJ1-6): GAGVSQSPSNKVTEKGKDVELRCDPISGHTALYWYRQSLGQGLEFLIYFQGNSAPDKSGLPSDRFSAERTGGSVSTLTIQRTQQEDSAVYLCASSFGAPNSPLHFGNGTRLTVT.

This clonotype was picked up a small number of times. CDR3 DNA sequence: TGTGCCAGCAGCTTGTCGGGACGGGCGACGGGAGATACGCAGTATTTT. Translated, it gives CASSLSGRATGDTQYF. The J gene is TRBJ2-3, the V gene TRBV5-5; possibly TRBD1 or TRBD2 for D (5 bases each). V shed 1 base and J shed 5 bases, with 17 bases lying between them. The germline gives CDR1 SGHKS, CDR2 YYEKEE (reference sequence). The CDR3 loop spans 16 amino acids.

The rearrangement links TRBV20-1 to TRBJ1-2; a possible D gene is TRBD1 (6 bases). The V and J ends lost 2 bases and 11 bases respectively, with 15 bases between them. Germline CDR1 is DFQATT and CDR2 is SNEGSKA (reference sequence). This CDR3 is built from 12 residues. CDR3 DNA sequence: TGCAGTGCTAGATACGGACAGAGCCTTTACACCTTC. Its protein is CSARYGQSLYTF.

This clonotype was seen many times. The chain has TRBV27 and TRBJ2-5, with D hard to call. The germline CDR1 and CDR2 sequences are MNHEY and SMNVEV (reference sequence). Trimming shortened V by 5 bases and J by 0 bases, and 7 bases separated the two germline ends. This CDR3 is 13 amino acids long. The CDR3 reads CASSDGYQETQYF. The CDR3 region has the DNA TGTGCCAGCAGTGACGGGTACCAAGAGACCCAGTACTTC.